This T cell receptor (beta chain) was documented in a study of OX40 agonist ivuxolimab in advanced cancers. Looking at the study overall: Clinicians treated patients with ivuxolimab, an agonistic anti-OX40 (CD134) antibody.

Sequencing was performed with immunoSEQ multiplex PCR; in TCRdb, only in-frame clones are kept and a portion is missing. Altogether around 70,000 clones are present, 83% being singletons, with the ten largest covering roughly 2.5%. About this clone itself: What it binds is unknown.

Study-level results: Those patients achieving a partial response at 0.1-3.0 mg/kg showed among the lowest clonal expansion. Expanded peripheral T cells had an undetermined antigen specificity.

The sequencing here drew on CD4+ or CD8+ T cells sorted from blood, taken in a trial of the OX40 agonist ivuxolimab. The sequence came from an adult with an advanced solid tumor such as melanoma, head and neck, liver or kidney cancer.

CDR3 residues: CASRRTSGTSYEQYF. As DNA, the CDR3 is TGTGCCAGCAGACGGACTAGCGGGACCTCCTACGAGCAGTACTTC. The V gene is TRBV28, the J gene TRBJ2-7; 12 positions agree with TRBD2. The CDR3 is 15 residues long. CDR1 MDHEN and CDR2 SYDVKM come from the germline V gene. Germline trimming cut 6 bases from V and 0 bases from J; bases unmatched to any gene: 3.